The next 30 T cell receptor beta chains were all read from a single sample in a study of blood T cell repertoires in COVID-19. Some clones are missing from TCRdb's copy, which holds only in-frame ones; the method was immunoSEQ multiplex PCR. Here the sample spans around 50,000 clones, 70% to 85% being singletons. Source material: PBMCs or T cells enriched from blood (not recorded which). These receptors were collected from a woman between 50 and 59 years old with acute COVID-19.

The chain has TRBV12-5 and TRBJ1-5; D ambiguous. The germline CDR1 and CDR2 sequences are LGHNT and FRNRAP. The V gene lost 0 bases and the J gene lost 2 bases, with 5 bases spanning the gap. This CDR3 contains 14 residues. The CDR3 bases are TGTGCTAGTGGTTTGGTTGCGGGCAATCAGCCCCAGCATTTT. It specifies CASGLVAGNQPQHF. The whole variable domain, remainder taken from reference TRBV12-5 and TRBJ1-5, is DARVTQTPRHKVTEMGQEVTMRCQPILGHNTVFWYRQTMMQGLELLAYFRNRAPLDDSGMPKDRFSAEMPDATLATLKIQPSEPRDSAVYFCASGLVAGNQPQHFGDGTRLSIL.

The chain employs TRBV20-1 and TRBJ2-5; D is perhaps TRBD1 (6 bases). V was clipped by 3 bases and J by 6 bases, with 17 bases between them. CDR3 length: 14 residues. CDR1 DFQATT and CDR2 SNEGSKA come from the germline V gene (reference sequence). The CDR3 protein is CSASASYRAQTQYF. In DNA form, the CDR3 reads TGCAGTGCTAGTGCGAGCTACAGGGCCCAGACCCAGTACTTC.

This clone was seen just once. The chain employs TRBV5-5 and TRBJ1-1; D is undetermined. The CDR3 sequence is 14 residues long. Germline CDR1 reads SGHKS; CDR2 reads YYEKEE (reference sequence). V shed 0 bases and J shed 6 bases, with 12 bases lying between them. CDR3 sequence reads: CASSLARTAAEAFF. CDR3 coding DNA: TGTGCCAGCAGCTTGGCCCGAACAGCAGCTGAAGCTTTCTTT. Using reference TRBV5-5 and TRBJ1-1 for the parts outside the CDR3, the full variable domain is DAGVTQSPTHLIKTRGQQVTLRCSPISGHKSVSWYQQVLGQGPQFIFQYYEKEERGRGNFPDRFSARQFPNYSSELNVNALLLGDSALYLCASSLARTAAEAFFGQGTRLTVV.

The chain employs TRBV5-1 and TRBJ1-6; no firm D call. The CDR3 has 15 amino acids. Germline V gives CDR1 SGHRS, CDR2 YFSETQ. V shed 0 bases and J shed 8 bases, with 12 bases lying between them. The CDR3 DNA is TGCGCCAGCAGCTTGGGTCTAGCCGGAGATTCACCCCTCCACTTT. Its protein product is CASSLGLAGDSPLHF.

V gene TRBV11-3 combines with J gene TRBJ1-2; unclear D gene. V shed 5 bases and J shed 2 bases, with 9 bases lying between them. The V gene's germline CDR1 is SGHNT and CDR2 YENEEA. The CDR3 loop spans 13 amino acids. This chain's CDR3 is CASSRAGNYGYTF. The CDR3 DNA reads TGTGCCAGCAGCAGGGCGGGAAACTATGGCTACACCTTC.

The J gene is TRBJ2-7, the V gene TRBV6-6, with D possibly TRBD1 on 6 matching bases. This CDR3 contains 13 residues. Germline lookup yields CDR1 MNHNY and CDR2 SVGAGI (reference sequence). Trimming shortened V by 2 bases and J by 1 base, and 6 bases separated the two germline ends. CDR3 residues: CASSYDRSYEQYF. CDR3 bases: TGTGCCAGCAGTTACGACAGGTCCTACGAGCAGTACTTC.

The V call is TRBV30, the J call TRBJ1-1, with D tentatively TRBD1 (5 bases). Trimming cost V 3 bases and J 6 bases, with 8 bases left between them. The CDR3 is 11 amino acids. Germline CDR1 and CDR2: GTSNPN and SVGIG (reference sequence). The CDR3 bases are TGTGCCTGGAGCCAGGGTGCTGAAGCTTTCTTT. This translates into CAWSQGAEAFF.

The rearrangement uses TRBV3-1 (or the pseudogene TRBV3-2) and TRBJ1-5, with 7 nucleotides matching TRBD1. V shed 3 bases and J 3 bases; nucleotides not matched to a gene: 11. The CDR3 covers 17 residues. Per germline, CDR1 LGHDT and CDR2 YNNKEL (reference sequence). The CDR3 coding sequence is TGTGCCAGCAGCCAGAACGGACAGGAGAGGGCCAATCAGCCCCAGCATTTT. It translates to CASSQNGQERANQPQHF.

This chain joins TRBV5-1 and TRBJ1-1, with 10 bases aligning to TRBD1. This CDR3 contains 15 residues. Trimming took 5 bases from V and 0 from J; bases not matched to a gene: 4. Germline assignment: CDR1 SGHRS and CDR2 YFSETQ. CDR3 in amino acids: CASSPGQGLNTEAFF. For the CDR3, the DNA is TGCGCCAGCAGTCCGGGACAGGGGCTGAACACTGAAGCTTTCTTT.

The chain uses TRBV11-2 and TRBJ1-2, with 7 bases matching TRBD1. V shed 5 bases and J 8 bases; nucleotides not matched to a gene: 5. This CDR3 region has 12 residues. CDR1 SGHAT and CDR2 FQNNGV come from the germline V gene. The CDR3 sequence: CASSDREEGYTF. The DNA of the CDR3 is TGTGCCAGCAGCGACAGGGAAGAGGGCTACACCTTC.

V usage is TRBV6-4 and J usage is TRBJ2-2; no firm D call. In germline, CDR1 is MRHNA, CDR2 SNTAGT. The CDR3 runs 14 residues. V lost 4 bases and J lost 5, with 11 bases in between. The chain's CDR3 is CASSGSFGTGELFF. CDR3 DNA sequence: TGTGCCAGCAGTGGCTCGTTCGGGACCGGGGAGCTGTTTTTT.

The CDR3 loop reads CASSESTGVAETGELFF. For the CDR3, the DNA is TGCGCCAGCAGTGAGTCGACTGGGGTAGCGGAAACCGGGGAGCTGTTTTTT. The rearrangement joins TRBV10-1 to TRBJ2-2, with D perhaps matching TRBD2 (6 bases). The V gene lost 0 bases and the J gene lost 5 bases, with 16 bases spanning the gap. The CDR3 is 17 residues long. CDR1 is WNHNN, CDR2 SYGVQD, per germline (reference sequence).

Here the CDR3 DNA reads TGTGCCAGTAGTATTCCCTCCCCGGGGGCTAACTATGGCTACACCTTC. It is translated as CASSIPSPGANYGYTF. The V and J genes are TRBV19 and TRBJ1-2; tentatively, D is TRBD1 (5 bases). This CDR3 is 16 amino acids long. Germline-derived CDR1 and CDR2 are LNHDA and SQIVND (reference sequence). Trimming shortened V by 3 bases and J by 0 bases, and 14 bases separated the two germline ends.

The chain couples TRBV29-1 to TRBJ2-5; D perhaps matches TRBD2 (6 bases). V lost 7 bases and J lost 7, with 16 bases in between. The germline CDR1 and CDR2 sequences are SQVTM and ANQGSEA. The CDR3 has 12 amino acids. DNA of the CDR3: TGCAGCGCCGGGACTCCGAGTGGGACCCAGTACTTC. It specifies CSAGTPSGTQYF.

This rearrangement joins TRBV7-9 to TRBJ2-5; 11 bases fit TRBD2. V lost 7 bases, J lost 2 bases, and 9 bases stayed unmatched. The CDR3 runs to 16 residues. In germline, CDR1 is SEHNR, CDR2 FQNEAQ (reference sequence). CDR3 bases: TGTGCCAGCACCCCGGGGGCTAGCGGGGGGCAAGAGACCCAGTACTTC. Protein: CASTPGASGGQETQYF.

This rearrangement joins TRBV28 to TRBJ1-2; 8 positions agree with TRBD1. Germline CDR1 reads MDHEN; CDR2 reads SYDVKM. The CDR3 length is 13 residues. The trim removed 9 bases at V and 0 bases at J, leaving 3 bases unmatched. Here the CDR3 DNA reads TGTGCCAGTTGGACAGGGACTAACTATGGCTACACCTTC. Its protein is CASWTGTNYGYTF.

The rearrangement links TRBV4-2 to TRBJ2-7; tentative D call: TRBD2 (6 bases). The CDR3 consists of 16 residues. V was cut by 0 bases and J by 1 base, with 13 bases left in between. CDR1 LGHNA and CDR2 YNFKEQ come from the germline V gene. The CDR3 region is CASSQDGGTSSYEQYF. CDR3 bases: TGTGCCAGCAGCCAAGATGGGGGGACTTCGTCCTACGAGCAGTACTTC.

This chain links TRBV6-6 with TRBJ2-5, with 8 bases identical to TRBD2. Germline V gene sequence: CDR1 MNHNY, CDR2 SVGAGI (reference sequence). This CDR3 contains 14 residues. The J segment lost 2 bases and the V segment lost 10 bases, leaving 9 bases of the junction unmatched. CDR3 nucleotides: TGTGCCACACTCCGGACTAGCTATCAAGAGACCCAGTACTTC. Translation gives CATLRTSYQETQYF.

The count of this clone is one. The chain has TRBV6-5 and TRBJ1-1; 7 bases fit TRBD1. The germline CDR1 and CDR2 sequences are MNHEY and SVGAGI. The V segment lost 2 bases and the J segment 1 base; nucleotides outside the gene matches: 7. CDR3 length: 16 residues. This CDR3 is CASSYPRQGGNTEAFF. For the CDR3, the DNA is TGTGCCAGCAGTTACCCCCGACAGGGAGGGAACACTGAAGCTTTCTTT.

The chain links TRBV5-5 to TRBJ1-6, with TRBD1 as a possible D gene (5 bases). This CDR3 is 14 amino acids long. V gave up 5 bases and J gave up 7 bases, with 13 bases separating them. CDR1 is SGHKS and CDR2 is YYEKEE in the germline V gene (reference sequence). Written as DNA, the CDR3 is TGTGCCAGCAGTTCGGACGGGGGGAATTCACCCCTCCACTTT. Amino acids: CASSSDGGNSPLHF.

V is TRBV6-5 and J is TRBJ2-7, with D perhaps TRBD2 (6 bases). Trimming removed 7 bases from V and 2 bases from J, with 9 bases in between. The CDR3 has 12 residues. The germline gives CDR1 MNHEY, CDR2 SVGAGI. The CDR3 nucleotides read TGTGCCAGCACCGGAGGGGCCTACGAGCAGTACTTC. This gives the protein CASTGGAYEQYF.

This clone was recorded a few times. The CDR3 is CASSASTGMGYSYNEQFF. The CDR3 nucleotides read TGTGCCAGCAGTGCGTCTACAGGGATGGGTTACTCCTACAATGAGCAGTTCTTC. V is TRBV2 and J is TRBJ2-1, with D maybe TRBD1 (6 bases). The CDR3 runs 18 residues. The V end lost 4 bases, the J end lost 0 bases, and 19 bases lay between the germline ends. Germline CDR1 and CDR2: SNHLY and FYNNEI.

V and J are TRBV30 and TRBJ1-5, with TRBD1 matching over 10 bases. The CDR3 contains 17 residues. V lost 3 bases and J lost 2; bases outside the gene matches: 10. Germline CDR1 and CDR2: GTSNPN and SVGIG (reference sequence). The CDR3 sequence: CAWSATRTGGGNQPQHF. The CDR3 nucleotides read TGTGCCTGGAGCGCCACGAGGACAGGGGGTGGCAATCAGCCCCAGCATTTT.

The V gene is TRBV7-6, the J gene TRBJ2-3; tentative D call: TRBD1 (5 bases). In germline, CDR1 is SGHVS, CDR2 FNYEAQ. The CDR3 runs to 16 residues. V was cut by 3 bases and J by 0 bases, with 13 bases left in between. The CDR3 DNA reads TGTGCCAGCAGCTTTATGGGGCCCACTAGCACAGATACGCAGTATTTT. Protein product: CASSFMGPTSTDTQYF.

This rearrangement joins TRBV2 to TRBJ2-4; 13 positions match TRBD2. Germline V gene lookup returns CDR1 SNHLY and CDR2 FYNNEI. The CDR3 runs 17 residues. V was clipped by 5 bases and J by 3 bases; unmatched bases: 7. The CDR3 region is CASSSGLAGVYKNIQYF. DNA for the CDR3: TGTGCCAGCAGTTCTGGACTAGCGGGGGTATACAAAAACATTCAGTACTTC.

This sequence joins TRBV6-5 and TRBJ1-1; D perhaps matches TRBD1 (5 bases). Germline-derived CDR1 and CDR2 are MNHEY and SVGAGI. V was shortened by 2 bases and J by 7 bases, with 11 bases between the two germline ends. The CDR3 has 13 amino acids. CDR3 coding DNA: TGTGCCAGCAGTTACGACAGACGACTTGAAGCTTTCTTT. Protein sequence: CASSYDRRLEAFF.

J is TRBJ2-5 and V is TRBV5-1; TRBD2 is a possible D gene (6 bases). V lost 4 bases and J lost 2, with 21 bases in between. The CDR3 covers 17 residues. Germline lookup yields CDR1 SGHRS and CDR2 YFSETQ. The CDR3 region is CASSPGDLGAGQETQYF. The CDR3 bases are TGCGCCAGCAGCCCCGGGGACCTAGGAGCGGGTCAAGAGACCCAGTACTTC.

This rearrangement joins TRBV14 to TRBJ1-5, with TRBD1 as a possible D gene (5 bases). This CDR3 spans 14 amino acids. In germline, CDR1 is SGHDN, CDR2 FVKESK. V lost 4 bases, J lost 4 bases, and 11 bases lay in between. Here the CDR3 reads CASSRLGVNQPQHF. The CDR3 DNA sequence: TGTGCCAGCAGCCGTTTAGGGGTAAATCAGCCCCAGCATTTT.

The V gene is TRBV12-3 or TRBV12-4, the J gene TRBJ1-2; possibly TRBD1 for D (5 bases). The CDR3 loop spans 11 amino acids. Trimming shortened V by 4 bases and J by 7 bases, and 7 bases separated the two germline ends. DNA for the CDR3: TGTGCCAGCAGTTCCAGGGCTGGCTACACCTTC. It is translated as CASSSRAGYTF.

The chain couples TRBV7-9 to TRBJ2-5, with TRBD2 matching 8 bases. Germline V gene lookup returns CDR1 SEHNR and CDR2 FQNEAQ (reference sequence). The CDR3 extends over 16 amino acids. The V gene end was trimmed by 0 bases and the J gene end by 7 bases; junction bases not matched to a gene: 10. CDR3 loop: CASSLAETSASATQYF. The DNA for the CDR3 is TGTGCCAGCAGCTTAGCAGAGACTAGCGCCTCAGCGACCCAGTACTTC.